This T cell receptor (beta chain) was recorded in a study of blood T cell repertoires in COVID-19 (dated by TCRdb to 2018 to 2021). As for the study more broadly: The collaborator samples originated in the United States, Italy and Spain and spanned the acute and convalescent phases of COVID-19. The prospective study material was composed of cDNA or gDNA derived from T cells, B-cell-depleted T cells, or PBMCs. Deeply sampled blood TCRbeta repertoires from subjects exposed to, actively infected with, or recovered from COVID-19 were included in the dataset. The repertoires were released in a freely available public database intended as a resource for research on the immune response to SARS-CoV-2. Samples were obtained from the ongoing ImmuneRACE study (first 160 participants) and from about 1,300 subjects provided by 6 global collaborators. The sample metadata nearly always contained a de-identified subject ID, COVID-19 status, age in years and sex. Where available, HLA class I and class II types were taken from metadata supplied by the sample provider and were not determined by assay-based typing.

In regard to this clone: Its target antigen remains unknown. The record has no base qualities; no much larger clone is one base away.

TCRbeta CDR3 regions were amplified from genomic DNA using the immunoSEQ Assay, a bias-controlled multiplex PCR. Concerning the study's data processing: Nucleated cell counts per sample were estimated from amplification of reference gene primers within the assay. To quantify the absolute abundance of each unique TCRbeta CDR3 rearrangement, sequence reads were collapsed and filtered. For each sample, productive Simpson clonality was calculated as the square root of Simpson's diversity index over productive rearrangements. Sourced from immuneACCESS, this table was stored by TCRdb with only in-frame sequences that have V and J called. A share of the clones is absent; for the studies checked, an unresolved V gene accounts for under half, and the remainder has no known explanation. V and J calls plus clone size are reproduced from that table; the DNA served to infer D and trimming. The sample contains 89,000 or so clones, roughly 96% of them found a single time. The ten largest clones represent 3.5% to 5% of the sample.

Each collaborating institution followed its own protocols to collect whole blood in K2EDTA tubes. For TCRbeta analysis, collaborators shipped samples in one of three forms: frozen whole blood, isolated PBMCs, or DNA extracted from either of those sample types. General findings and caveats noted by the study authors: Clinical and demographic metadata were provided uncurated, with the amount varying by source and participant.

Per the germline V gene, MDHEN is the CDR1 and SYDVKM is the CDR2. The CDR3 covers 21 residues, taking in both the cysteine and the phenylalanine. Only CDR3 DNA remains: 63 bases, in frame from the first base. Between the V and J ends, shortened by 4 bases and 3 bases respectively, the junction contains 31 bases. The V and J segments used are TRBV28 and TRBJ2-1, with TRBD2 perhaps the D gene, on 10 matching bases. This clonotype was obtained from a human donor with active COVID-19. The donor label of this sample is uncertain. Sequenced sample: peripheral blood. The CDR3 reads as follows: CASSSMLRDRVWTSGYNEQFF. The DNA sequence is as follows: TGTGCCAGCAGTTCGATGTTAAGGGACAGGGTCTGGACTAGCGGCTACAATGAGCAGTTCTTC.